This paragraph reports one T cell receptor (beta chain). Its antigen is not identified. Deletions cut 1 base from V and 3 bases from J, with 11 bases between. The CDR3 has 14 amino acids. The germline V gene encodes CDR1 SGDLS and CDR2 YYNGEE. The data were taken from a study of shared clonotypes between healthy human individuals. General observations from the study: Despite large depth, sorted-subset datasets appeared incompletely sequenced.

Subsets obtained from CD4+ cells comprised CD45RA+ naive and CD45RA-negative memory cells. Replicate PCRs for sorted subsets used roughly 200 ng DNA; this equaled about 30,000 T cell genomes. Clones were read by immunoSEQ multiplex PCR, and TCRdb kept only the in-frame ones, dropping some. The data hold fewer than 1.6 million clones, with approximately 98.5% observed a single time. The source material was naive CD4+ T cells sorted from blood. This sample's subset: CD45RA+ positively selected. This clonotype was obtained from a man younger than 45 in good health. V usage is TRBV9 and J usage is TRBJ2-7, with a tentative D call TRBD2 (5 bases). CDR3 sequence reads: CASSVSGIGYEQYF. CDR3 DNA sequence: TGTGCCAGCAGCGTATCGGGGATAGGCTACGAGCAGTACTTC.